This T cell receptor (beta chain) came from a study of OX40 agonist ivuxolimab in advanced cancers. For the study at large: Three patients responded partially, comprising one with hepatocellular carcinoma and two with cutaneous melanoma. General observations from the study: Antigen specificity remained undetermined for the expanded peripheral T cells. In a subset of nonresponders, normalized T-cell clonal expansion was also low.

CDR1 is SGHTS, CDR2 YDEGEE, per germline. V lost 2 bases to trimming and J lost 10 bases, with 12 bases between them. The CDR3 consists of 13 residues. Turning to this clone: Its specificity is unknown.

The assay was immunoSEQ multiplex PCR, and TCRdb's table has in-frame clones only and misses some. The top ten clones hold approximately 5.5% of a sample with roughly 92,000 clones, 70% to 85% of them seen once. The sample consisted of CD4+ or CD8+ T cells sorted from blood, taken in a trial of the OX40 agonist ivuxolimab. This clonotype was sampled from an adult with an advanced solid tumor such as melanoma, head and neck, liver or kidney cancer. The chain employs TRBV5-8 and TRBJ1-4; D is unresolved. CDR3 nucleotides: TGTGCCAGCAGCTTAGGAGGGAGAGGAAAACTGTTTTTT. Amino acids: CASSLGGRGKLFF.